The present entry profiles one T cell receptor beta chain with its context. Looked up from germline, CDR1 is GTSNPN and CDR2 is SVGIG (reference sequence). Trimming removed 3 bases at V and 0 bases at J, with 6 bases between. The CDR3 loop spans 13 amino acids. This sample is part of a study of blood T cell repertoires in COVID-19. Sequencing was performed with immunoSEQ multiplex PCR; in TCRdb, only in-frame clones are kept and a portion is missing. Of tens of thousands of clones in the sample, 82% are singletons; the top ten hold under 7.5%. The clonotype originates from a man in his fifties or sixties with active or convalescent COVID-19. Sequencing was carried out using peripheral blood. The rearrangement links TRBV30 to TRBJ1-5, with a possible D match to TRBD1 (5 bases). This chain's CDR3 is CAWRDSSNQPQHF. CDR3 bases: TGTGCCTGGAGAGACAGTAGCAATCAGCCCCAGCATTTT.